The 12 T cell receptor beta chains below come from one sample, sequenced in a study of T cell repertoires in cytomegalovirus infection. TCRdb re-analysed the reads in MiXCR, keeping a single row per CDR3 protein. The repertoire holds hundreds of thousands of distinct CDR3 sequences, with approximately 33% as singletons. Their antigens are not known. The sequencing here drew on cultured CD8+ T cells from PBMCs, taken from culture after CMV antigen stimulation. The receptors were gathered from a human donor in good health (CMV status not recorded). Some clones in this sample may be carry-over from other donors' samples.

The chain has TRBV12-3 or TRBV12-4 and TRBJ1-1; D is ambiguous. V was pared by 8 bases and J by 6 bases, with 13 bases between. The CDR3 is made up of 12 amino acids. This CDR3 reads CASGSAFSEAFF. The CDR3 DNA sequence: TGTGCCAGCGGGTCCGCTTTCTCTGAAGCTTTCTTT.

This chain's CDR3 is CASSSEGQGQPQHF. In DNA, the CDR3 is TGTGCCAGCAGCTCTGAGGGGCAGGGTCAGCCCCAGCATTTT. The chain recombines TRBV7-6 with TRBJ1-5, with D possibly TRBD1 on 5 matching bases. The germline V gene has CDR1 SGHVS and CDR2 FNYEAQ. Trimming shortened V by 4 bases and J by 6 bases, and 13 bases separated the two germline ends. This CDR3 contains 14 residues. The full variable domain, with the rest looked up from reference TRBV7-6 and TRBJ1-5, is GAGVSQSPRYKVTKRGQDVALRCDPISGHVSLYWYRQALGQGPEFLTYFNYEAQQDKSGLPNDRFSAERPEGSISTLTIQRTEQRDSAMYRCASSSEGQGQPQHFGDGTRLSIL.

This clonotype came up a few times. The chain has TRBV19 and TRBJ2-1; 8 bases are a match to TRBD2. V shed 10 bases, J shed 2 bases, and the junction held 10 bases outside the gene matches. In germline, CDR1 is LNHDA, CDR2 SQIVND (reference sequence). The CDR3 runs to 15 residues. The CDR3 loop reads CATTRTSTPYNEQFF. In nucleotides, the CDR3 is TGTGCCACTACTCGGACTAGCACACCCTACAATGAGCAGTTCTTC.

The V call is TRBV27, the J call TRBJ2-2, with 11 bases fitting TRBD1. Looked up from germline, CDR1 is MNHEY and CDR2 is SMNVEV (reference sequence). V lost 8 bases to trimming and J lost 5 bases; unmatched junction nucleotides: 7. The CDR3 extends over 15 amino acids. The CDR3 loop reads CASSGTGGLTGELFF. The CDR3 DNA sequence: TGTGCCAGCTCCGGGACAGGGGGTCTTACCGGGGAGCTGTTTTTT.

This chain connects TRBV18 to TRBJ2-5; 13 nucleotides line up with TRBD2. From germline, CDR1 is KGHSH and CDR2 LQKENI. J lost 3 bases, V lost 6 bases, and 7 bases had no gene match. This CDR3 is built from 16 residues. In DNA, the CDR3 is TGTGCCAGCTCGCAGACTAGCGGGGGGCCTAAAGAGACCCAGTACTTC. It codes for CASSQTSGGPKETQYF.

This chain links TRBV20-1 with TRBJ2-1, with TRBD1 identical over 9 bases. This CDR3 contains 14 residues. Germline V gene sequence: CDR1 DFQATT, CDR2 SNEGSKA (reference sequence). The V segment lost 5 bases and the J segment 7 bases; nucleotides outside the gene matches: 9. In DNA form, the CDR3 reads TGCAGTGCTTCCGGGACAGGGTTTGTTAATGAGCAGTTCTTC. Translating gives CSASGTGFVNEQFF.

The V call is TRBV19, the J call TRBJ2-5; 8 bases map to TRBD2. The ends lost 6 bases at V and 1 base at J; junction bases unmatched: 7. This CDR3 is built from 15 residues. CDR1 is LNHDA and CDR2 is SQIVND in the germline V gene (reference sequence). CDR3 nucleotide sequence: TGTGCCAGTAGCCGTAGCGGGGCGGCCCAAGAGACCCAGTACTTC. It is translated as CASSRSGAAQETQYF.

This clonotype was observed at least ten times. This sequence joins TRBV27 and TRBJ2-1, with 7 nucleotides matching TRBD1. V lost 3 bases to trimming and J lost 6 bases; unmatched junction nucleotides: 5. CDR3 size: 14 residues. The germline V gene encodes CDR1 MNHEY and CDR2 SMNVEV (reference sequence). In DNA, the CDR3 is TGTGCCAGCAGTTTGGGGGCAGGGGGCAATGAGCAGTTCTTC. It yields the protein CASSLGAGGNEQFF.

This rearrangement joins TRBV20-1 to TRBJ1-2; tentative D call: TRBD1 (5 bases). Per the germline V gene, CDR1 is DFQATT and CDR2 is SNEGSKA (reference sequence). The CDR3 extends over 18 amino acids. Trimming cost V 0 bases and J 1 base, with 21 bases left between them. CDR3 protein: CSARDADRTSIHNYGYTF. The CDR3 DNA follows: TGCAGTGCTAGAGATGCCGACAGAACATCGATTCATAACTATGGCTACACCTTC.

This clonotype was found once. The chain has TRBV29-1 and TRBJ2-7; 7 nucleotides align to TRBD1. This CDR3 is built from 14 residues. CDR1 and CDR2 from the germline V gene are SQVTM and ANQGSEA. The V gene end was trimmed by 5 bases and the J gene end by 3 bases; junction bases not matched to a gene: 10. The CDR3 DNA is TGCAGCGTTTTTCAGGGGGATCGGGTCTACGAGCAGTACTTC. Translated: CSVFQGDRVYEQYF.

DNA of the CDR3: TGTGCCAGCAGTTACCGGGGACAGGGGGCTCTCAATGAGCAGTTCTTC. It is translated as CASSYRGQGALNEQFF. The chain recombines TRBV6-2 or TRBV6-3 with TRBJ2-1; TRBD1 matches 12 bases. Germline lookup yields CDR1 MNHEY and CDR2 SVGEGT. The V segment lost 2 bases and the J segment 6 bases; nucleotides outside the gene matches: 5. The CDR3 runs 16 residues.

This clonotype has more than one count but fewer than ten. V is TRBV27 and J is TRBJ1-5; D uncertain. V dropped 4 bases and J dropped 6 bases, with 10 bases sitting between them. This CDR3 is built from 13 residues. Germline CDR1 reads MNHEY; CDR2 reads SMNVEV (reference sequence). The CDR3 DNA follows: TGTGCCAGCAGTTCCACAGTTCGTCAGCCCCAGCATTTT. It translates to CASSSTVRQPQHF.